This TCR beta chain was identified in a study of T-cell reconstitution after alpha-beta-depleted transplantation in children. Study-level findings and limits: Some patients' high day-60 TCRbeta diversity was traced to surviving recipient T cells and thymic progenitors. Expanded graft clones, several hundred of them, were reportedly the source of alpha-beta T cells about two months after transplant. One year after transplant, T-cell counts and diversity came mostly from newly produced T cells.

This clonotype was found a few times. Its specificity is not known. The germline V gene has CDR1 MNHEY and CDR2 SVGAGI. The CDR3 length is 17 residues. The V segment lost 0 bases and the J segment 2 bases; nucleotides outside the gene matches: 3. During its preparation, the TCRbeta library received unique molecular identifiers. MiXCR, applied by TCRdb to the PCR reads, yields one record per CDR3 protein. The repertoire has about 240,000 distinct CDR3 sequences, about a quarter of them found once; the top ten carry roughly 2.6%. The sequenced sample was PBMCs, obtained before TCRalphabeta/CD19-depleted stem cell transplant. This chain links TRBV6-5 with TRBJ2-1; 11 bases agree with TRBD2. This receptor was identified in a girl aged 2 to 9 with Fanconi anemia, due to receive a stem cell transplant. CDR3 bases: TGTGCCAGCAGTTACTCAGCGACTAGCGGGACCTACAATGAGCAGTTCTTC. This sequence encodes CASSYSATSGTYNEQFF.